Presented here are 23 T cell receptor beta chains from one specimen sequenced in a study of vaccination and CD4 T cells after COVID-19 (dated by TCRdb to between 2021 and 2024). Reading the label with the study, this specimen's treatment or condition is: approximately nine-day PBMC culture with coronavirus spike peptide pools or control peptides (ViraFEST assay). Library method: PCR. Sequencing relied on an Illumina iSeq 100. At the Johns Hopkins FTIC core, DNA from the cultured CD4+ T cells underwent TCR sequencing with the Oncomine TCR Beta short-read assay. TCRdb reprocessed the public reads (quality trimming at Q25 with fastp, clone calling with MiXCR) and kept in-frame beta chains. Rows with a matching CDR3 protein are joined into one entry that keeps the most common DNA and genes. This sample is represented by some 15,000 distinct CDR3 sequences; around 56% of them were singletons. The top ten constitute 7.5% to 9% of the sample.

Antigen specificity for these receptors is unknown. The sample taken for sequencing was CD4+ T cells from blood, cultured in vitro. The receptors come from a human donor who had recovered from COVID-19.

This rearrangement joins TRBV19 to TRBJ2-2; unclear D gene. Per germline, CDR1 LNHDA and CDR2 SQIVND (reference sequence). The V gene lost 6 bases and the J gene lost 2 bases, with 13 bases spanning the gap. This CDR3 spans 15 amino acids. The CDR3 region is CASSTRIPNTGELFF. The CDR3 nucleotides are TGTGCCAGTAGCACTCGGATTCCAAACACCGGGGAGCTGTTTTTT.

The rearrangement links TRBV11-3 to TRBJ1-6; TRBD1 is a possible D gene (5 bases). CDR1 and CDR2 from the germline V gene are SGHNT and YENEEA. CDR3 length: 13 residues. V lost 5 bases and J 11 bases, leaving 13 bases between the germline ends. DNA of the CDR3: TGTGCCAGCAGCCCTCAGACAGACGCACCCCTCCACTTT. Protein: CASSPQTDAPLHF.

The chain uses TRBV5-6 and TRBJ2-7, with 10 bases that match TRBD2. J lost 4 bases, V lost 4 bases, and 5 bases had no gene match. Germline V lookup: CDR1 SGHDT, CDR2 YYEEEE. There are 14 residues in the CDR3. For the CDR3, the DNA is TGTGCCAGCAGCCCGCCTAGCGGGAGATACGAGCAGTACTTC. Translating gives CASSPPSGRYEQYF.

V usage is TRBV12-3 or TRBV12-4 and J usage is TRBJ1-1, with 7 nucleotides matching TRBD1. The CDR3 is 15 residues long. V was clipped by 6 bases and J by 4 bases; unmatched bases: 11. The CDR3: CASRTDRAWSTEAFF. In nucleotides, the CDR3 is TGTGCCAGCAGGACCGACAGGGCCTGGAGCACTGAAGCTTTCTTT.

The chain uses TRBV7-9 and TRBJ1-3, with a possible D match to TRBD1 (5 bases). Germline V gene lookup returns CDR1 SEHNR and CDR2 FQNEAQ (reference sequence). The germline V and J ends were trimmed by 5 bases and 4 bases, with 15 bases remaining between them. This CDR3 contains 15 residues. CDR3 sequence reads: CASSPLWGSGNTIYF. The DNA of the CDR3 is TGTGCCAGCAGCCCACTTTGGGGGTCGGGAAACACCATATATTTT.

This chain uses TRBV7-9 with TRBJ2-3; 10 bases fit TRBD2. Looked up from germline, CDR1 is SEHNR and CDR2 is FQNEAQ (reference sequence). This CDR3 spans 16 amino acids. The V and J ends lost 7 bases and 8 bases, in that order; junction bases with no gene match: 15. CDR3 coding DNA: TGTGCCAGCATGCCACCGGGACTAGCGCTCCTCTCTACGCAGTATTTT. It encodes CASMPPGLALLSTQYF.

This clonotype appeared a few times. The chain combines TRBV12-3 or TRBV12-4 with TRBJ1-3; D gene ambiguous. V was clipped by 6 bases and J by 2 bases, with 5 bases between them. The CDR3 runs to 12 residues. The CDR3 DNA sequence: TGTGCCAGCAGGGTCCCTGGAAACACCATATATTTT. This gives the protein CASRVPGNTIYF.

The chain employs TRBV5-1 and TRBJ2-2; D is unclear. This CDR3 region has 13 residues. CDR1 is SGHRS and CDR2 is YFSETQ in the germline V gene. Trimming pared 7 bases from V and 4 bases from J, leaving 11 bases between. The CDR3 DNA is TGCGCCAGCCTCTTGAGGAGCACCGGGGAGCTGTTTTTT. It translates to CASLLRSTGELFF.

This chain links TRBV24-1 with TRBJ1-1, with D possibly TRBD1 on 5 matching bases. From germline, CDR1 is KGHDR and CDR2 SFDVKD. There are 15 residues in the CDR3. V was trimmed by 8 bases and J by 1 base, leaving 16 bases between them. The CDR3 coding sequence is TGTGCCACCACCTCATCCGGGGCGGGGAACACTGAAGCTTTCTTT. This translates into CATTSSGAGNTEAFF.

V gene TRBV27 combines with J gene TRBJ2-3, with D possibly matching TRBD2 (5 bases). The CDR3 consists of 14 residues. The germline V gene encodes CDR1 MNHEY and CDR2 SMNVEV (reference sequence). V lost 3 bases to trimming and J lost 2 bases, with 9 bases between them. The CDR3 bases are TGTGCCAGCAGTTTTGACTATTCCACAGATACGCAGTATTTT. As protein: CASSFDYSTDTQYF.

The chain joins TRBV7-8 to TRBJ2-7; TRBD1 matches at 9 bases. With 2 bases clipped from V and 2 bases from J, the junction kept 4 bases outside the gene matches. CDR1 is SGHVS and CDR2 is FQNEAQ in the germline V gene. This CDR3 has 15 amino acids. CDR3 DNA: TGTGCCAGCAGCTTAACCGGACAGGGGCCCTACGAGCAGTACTTC. This encodes CASSLTGQGPYEQYF.

The chain is built from TRBV20-1 and TRBJ1-1; 8 nucleotides agree with TRBD1. There are 15 residues in the CDR3. Germline V gene sequence: CDR1 DFQATT, CDR2 SNEGSKA (reference sequence). The trim removed 2 bases at V and 6 bases at J, leaving 11 bases unmatched. The CDR3: CSARTTSGGAPEAFF. For the CDR3, the DNA is TGCAGTGCTAGAACTACCTCAGGGGGCGCCCCTGAAGCTTTCTTT.

The V call is TRBV30, the J call TRBJ2-1, with 11 nucleotides matching TRBD2. In germline, CDR1 is GTSNPN, CDR2 SVGIG (reference sequence). The CDR3 has 14 residues. V shed 3 bases and J 9 bases; nucleotides not matched to a gene: 7. The DNA for the CDR3 is TGTGCCTGGAGAATAGCGGGAGGGCCGGGTGAGCAGTTCTTC. Translating it yields CAWRIAGGPGEQFF.

The chain employs TRBV5-1 and TRBJ2-3; D unclear. This CDR3 has 16 residues. Germline V lookup: CDR1 SGHRS, CDR2 YFSETQ. Trimming cost V 4 bases and J 2 bases, with 17 bases left between them. The CDR3 loop is CASSPATNINTDTQYF. In DNA, the CDR3 is TGCGCCAGCAGCCCAGCTACCAATATCAACACAGATACGCAGTATTTT.

This rearrangement joins TRBV6-4 to TRBJ2-7; D might be TRBD1 (5 bases). Germline-derived CDR1 and CDR2 are MRHNA and SNTAGT. V was shortened by 4 bases and J by 3 bases, with 13 bases between the two germline ends. This CDR3 comprises 14 residues. This CDR3 is CASSVDSSSYEQYF. CDR3 sequence (DNA): TGTGCCAGCAGTGTAGACAGCAGTAGCTACGAGCAGTACTTC.

The J gene is TRBJ2-4, the V gene TRBV5-8; TRBD1 matches at 9 bases. This CDR3 has 17 amino acids. V lost 2 bases and J lost 0; bases outside the gene matches: 6. Germline assignment: CDR1 SGHTS and CDR2 YDEGEE. Written as DNA, the CDR3 is TGTGCCAGCAGCTTTTGGACAGGGGAACTAGCCAAAAACATTCAGTACTTC. This sequence encodes CASSFWTGELAKNIQYF.

This clonotype was seen only a few times. J is TRBJ1-2 and V is TRBV27; no definite D call. Germline V lookup: CDR1 MNHEY, CDR2 SMNVEV (reference sequence). The CDR3 extends over 14 amino acids. Trimming took off 6 bases at V and 4 bases at J, with 15 bases between the two ends. The CDR3 DNA reads as TGTGCCAGCAGCCTAGTCACGGGAAGCTATGGCTACACCTTC. As protein: CASSLVTGSYGYTF.

This sequence joins TRBV18 and TRBJ2-7, with D perhaps matching TRBD2 (5 bases). The germline gives CDR1 KGHSH, CDR2 LQKENI. Trimming pared 10 bases from V and 6 bases from J, leaving 19 bases between. This CDR3 region has 13 residues. CDR3 in amino acids: CATSPGPGVEQYF. As DNA, the CDR3 is TGTGCCACCTCCCCCGGTCCCGGGGTCGAGCAGTACTTC.

In its sample, this clonotype was seen a few times. The genes are TRBV27 and TRBJ2-5, with unresolved D. V shed 2 bases and J shed 5 bases, with 0 bases lying between them. The CDR3 contains 10 residues. Germline V gene sequence: CDR1 MNHEY, CDR2 SMNVEV (reference sequence). This chain's CDR3 is CASSLETQYF. The CDR3 DNA sequence: TGTGCCAGCAGTTTAGAGACCCAGTACTTC.

This clonotype appeared a few times. V gene TRBV20-1 combines with J gene TRBJ2-1, with TRBD2 as a possible D gene (6 bases). Germline assignment: CDR1 DFQATT and CDR2 SNEGSKA (reference sequence). V gave up 0 bases and J gave up 7 bases, with 19 bases separating them. This CDR3 is built from 16 residues. The CDR3 DNA reads TGCAGTGCTAGAGATTGGGGCTCAGGGCGGGGTAATGAGCAGTTCTTC. Translating it yields CSARDWGSGRGNEQFF.

This clonotype was recorded a few times. V usage is TRBV5-1 and J usage is TRBJ2-5; D is unclear. The V end lost 2 bases, the J end lost 2 bases, and 10 bases lay between the germline ends. Germline CDR1 reads SGHRS; CDR2 reads YFSETQ. CDR3 length: 14 amino acids. The CDR3 nucleotides read TGCGCCAGCAGCTTATCTAATCCTCAAGAGACCCAGTACTTC. Its protein product is CASSLSNPQETQYF.

The chain employs TRBV19 and TRBJ1-2; D is unresolved. V shed 3 bases and J shed 3 bases, with 11 bases lying between them. CDR3 length: 14 residues. Germline CDR1 and CDR2: LNHDA and SQIVND (reference sequence). This chain's CDR3 is CASSMNGVDYGYTF. The CDR3 DNA is TGTGCCAGTAGTATGAATGGGGTGGACTATGGCTACACCTTC.

The rearrangement uses TRBV9 and TRBJ1-2; 9 bases are shared with TRBD1. The junction had 18 bases not matched to a gene; V was cut back by 4 bases and J by 8 bases. There are 17 residues in the CDR3. The germline V gene encodes CDR1 SGDLS and CDR2 YYNGEE. This CDR3 is CASSPRGDRDSERGYTF. The CDR3 DNA sequence: TGTGCCAGCAGCCCACGCGGGGACAGGGATTCGGAGCGAGGCTACACCTTC. Complete variable domain (other parts from reference TRBV9 and TRBJ1-2): DSGVTQTPKHLITATGQRVTLRCSPRSGDLSVYWYQQSLDQGLQFLIQYYNGEERAKGNILERFSAQQFPDLHSELNLSSLELGDSALYFCASSPRGDRDSERGYTFGSGTRLTVV.